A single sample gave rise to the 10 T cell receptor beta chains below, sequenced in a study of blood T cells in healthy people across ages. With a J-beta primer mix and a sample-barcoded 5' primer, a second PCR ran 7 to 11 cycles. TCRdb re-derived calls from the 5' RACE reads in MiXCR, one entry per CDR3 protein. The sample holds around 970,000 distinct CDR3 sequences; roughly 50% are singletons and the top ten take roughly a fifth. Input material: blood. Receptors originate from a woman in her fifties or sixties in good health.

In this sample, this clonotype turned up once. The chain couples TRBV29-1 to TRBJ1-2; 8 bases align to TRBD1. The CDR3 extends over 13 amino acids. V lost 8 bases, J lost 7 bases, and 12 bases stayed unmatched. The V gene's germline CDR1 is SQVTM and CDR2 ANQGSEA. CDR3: CSILADRESGYTF. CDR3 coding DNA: TGCAGCATCCTAGCGGACAGGGAGAGTGGCTACACCTTC.

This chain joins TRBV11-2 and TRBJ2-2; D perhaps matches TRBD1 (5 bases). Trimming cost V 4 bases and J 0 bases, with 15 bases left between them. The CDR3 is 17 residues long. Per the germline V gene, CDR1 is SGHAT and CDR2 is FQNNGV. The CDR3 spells CASSSHISRANTGELFF. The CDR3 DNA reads TGTGCCAGCAGCTCCCATATTAGCAGGGCGAACACCGGGGAGCTGTTTTTT.

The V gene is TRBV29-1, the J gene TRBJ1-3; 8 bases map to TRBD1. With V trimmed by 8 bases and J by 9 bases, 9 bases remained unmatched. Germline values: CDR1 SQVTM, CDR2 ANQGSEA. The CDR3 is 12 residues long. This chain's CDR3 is CSFRGQGSTIYF. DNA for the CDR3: TGCAGCTTTCGAGGACAGGGCAGCACCATATATTTT.

The CDR3 DNA reads as TGTGCCAGCAGCTTAGGTTCCGCGGAGCGTAGCACAGATACGCAGTATTTT. Amino acids: CASSLGSAERSTDTQYF. The chain has TRBV7-9 and TRBJ2-3; D not resolved. In germline, CDR1 is SEHNR, CDR2 FQNEAQ (reference sequence). V was trimmed by 1 base and J by 0 bases, leaving 14 bases between them. This CDR3 spans 17 amino acids.

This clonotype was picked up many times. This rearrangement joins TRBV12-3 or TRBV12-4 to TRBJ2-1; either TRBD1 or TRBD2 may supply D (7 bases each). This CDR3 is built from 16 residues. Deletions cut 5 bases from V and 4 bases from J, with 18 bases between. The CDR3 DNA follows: TGTGCCAGCAGTCCCGCGAGCGGGACAGCTTACAATGAGCAGTTCTTC. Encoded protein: CASSPASGTAYNEQFF.

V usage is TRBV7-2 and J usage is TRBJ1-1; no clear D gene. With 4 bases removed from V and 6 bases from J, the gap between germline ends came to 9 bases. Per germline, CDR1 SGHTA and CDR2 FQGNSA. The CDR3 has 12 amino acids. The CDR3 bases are TGTGCCAGCAGCTCCAGACTGGCTGAAGCTTTCTTT. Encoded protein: CASSSRLAEAFF.

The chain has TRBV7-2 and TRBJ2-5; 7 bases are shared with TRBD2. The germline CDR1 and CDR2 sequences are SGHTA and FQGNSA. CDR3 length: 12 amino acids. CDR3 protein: CAESGGQETQYF. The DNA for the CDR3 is TGTGCAGAGTCCGGGGGGCAAGAGACCCAGTACTTC.

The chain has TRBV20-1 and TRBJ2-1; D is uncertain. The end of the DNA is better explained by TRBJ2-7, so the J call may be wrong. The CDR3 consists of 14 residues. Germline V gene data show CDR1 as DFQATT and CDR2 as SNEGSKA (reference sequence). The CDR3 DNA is TGCAGTGCTAGAGGTTTTCGGCCGCTCAATGAGCAGTACTTC. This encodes CSARGFRPLNEQYF.

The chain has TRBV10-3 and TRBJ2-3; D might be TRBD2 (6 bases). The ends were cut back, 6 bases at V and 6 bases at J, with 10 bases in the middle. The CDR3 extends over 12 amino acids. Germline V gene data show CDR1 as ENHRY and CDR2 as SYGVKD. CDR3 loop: CAIRGTSDTQYF. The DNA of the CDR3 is TGTGCCATCAGGGGGACTTCGGATACGCAGTATTTT.

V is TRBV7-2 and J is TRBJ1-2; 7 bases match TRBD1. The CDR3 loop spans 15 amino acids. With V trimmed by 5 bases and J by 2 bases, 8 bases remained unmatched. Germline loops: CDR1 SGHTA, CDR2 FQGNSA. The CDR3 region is CASSARTGENYGYTF. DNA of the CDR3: TGTGCCAGCAGCGCCAGGACAGGAGAAAACTATGGCTACACCTTC. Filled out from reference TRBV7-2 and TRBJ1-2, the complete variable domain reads GAGVSQSPSNKVTEKGKDVELRCDPISGHTALYWYRQSLGQGLEFLIYFQGNSAPDKSGLPSDRFSAERTGGSVSTLTIQRTQQEDSAVYLCASSARTGENYGYTFGSGTRLTVV.